This T cell receptor (beta chain) was sequenced during a study of cytotoxic CD8 clonotypes in ibrutinib-treated CLL. Study overall: Responses comprised around 24 partial and 2 complete; at median around six years, about 15 remained remitted and roughly 12 progressed.

Some clones are missing from TCRdb's copy, which holds only in-frame ones; the method was immunoSEQ multiplex PCR. The sample has about 200,000 clones, approximately 79% seen once. The CDR3 has 16 residues. The V end lost 4 bases, the J end lost 2 bases, and 18 bases lay between the germline ends. Germline V gene data show CDR1 as SNHLY and CDR2 as FYNNEI. Material: PBMCs, obtained after 12 months of ibrutinib treatment. This chain uses TRBV2 with TRBJ2-7, with a tentative D call TRBD1 (6 bases). This TCR derives from a human donor with chronic lymphocytic leukemia. CDR3 bases: TGTGCCAGCAGTGGAAGAGCTGACAGGCTAACCTACGAGCAGTACTTC. This encodes CASSGRADRLTYEQYF.